These 17 T cell receptor beta chains were sequenced from one sample in a study of control samples from healthy donors and cancer patients. Profiled with immunoSEQ multiplex PCR; TCRdb holds only in-frame clones, not every one. This sample has more than 100,000 clones, with around 89% found just once. Sequencing input: PBMCs. The receptors derive from a man aged 55-75 years with lung cancer.

J is TRBJ1-3 and V is TRBV3-1 (or the pseudogene TRBV3-2), with D unresolved. Germline CDR1 is LGHDT and CDR2 is YNNKEL (reference sequence). The CDR3 length is 16 residues. V was pared by 1 base and J by 4 bases, with 14 bases between. The CDR3 protein is CASSQGETFTGNTIYF. CDR3 coding DNA: TGTGCCAGCAGCCAAGGCGAAACTTTTACCGGAAACACCATATATTTT.

The CDR3 nucleotides read TGTGCCAGCAGTGAGGGTCAGGTCGCGCGGCAGCCCCAGCATTTT. Translated, it gives CASSEGQVARQPQHF. The V and J genes are TRBV2 and TRBJ1-5; the D is unclear. The CDR3 has 15 residues. CDR1 and CDR2 from the germline V gene are SNHLY and FYNNEI. V was shortened by 3 bases and J by 7 bases, with 16 bases between the two germline ends.

The gene calls are TRBV7-8 and TRBJ1-1, with 8 nucleotides matching TRBD1. Unmatched junction bases numbered 7, after V lost 0 bases and J lost 10 bases. The CDR3 length is 14 residues. The germline V gene has CDR1 SGHVS and CDR2 FQNEAQ. In nucleotides, the CDR3 is TGTGCCAGCAGCTTAGCAACCTCAGGACAGGGAGCTTTCTTT. Translated: CASSLATSGQGAFF.

This clone showed up just once. The J gene is TRBJ2-4, the V gene TRBV13, with 9 bases identical to TRBD1. Germline CDR1 is PRHDT and CDR2 is FYEKMQ (reference sequence). V dropped 2 bases and J dropped 4; count of bases not matched to a gene: 9. The CDR3 has 17 amino acids. The chain's CDR3 is CASSLLTGGHLKNIQYF. Written as DNA, the CDR3 is TGTGCCAGCAGCTTACTTACAGGGGGCCACCTTAAAAACATTCAGTACTTC.

V usage is TRBV5-1 and J usage is TRBJ1-1; TRBD1 might be the D (6 bases). V was trimmed by 3 bases and J by 1 base, leaving 13 bases between them. The germline gives CDR1 SGHRS, CDR2 YFSETQ. The CDR3 length is 15 residues. The CDR3 DNA sequence: TGCGCCAGCAGCTCGGGGGCGACAGAGAACACTGAAGCTTTCTTT. Protein: CASSSGATENTEAFF.

The chain recombines TRBV25-1 with TRBJ1-2; 10 bases fit TRBD1. The length of the CDR3 is 14 residues. Germline CDR1 reads MGHDK; CDR2 reads SYGVNS. Trimming removed 6 bases from V and 7 bases from J; junction bases left unmatched: 8. CDR3: CASSLKTGGLGYTF. The DNA of the CDR3 is TGTGCCAGCAGCCTCAAGACAGGGGGCCTTGGCTACACCTTC.

This CDR3 is CASSFRSGQGLSGANVLTF. As DNA, the CDR3 is TGTGCCAGCAGCTTTAGATCGGGACAGGGACTCTCTGGGGCCAACGTCCTGACTTTC. The V call is TRBV11-2, the J call TRBJ2-6, with 9 bases that match TRBD1. The CDR3 length is 19 residues. V gave up 3 bases and J gave up 0 bases; unmatched junction bases: 9. Germline CDR1 is SGHAT and CDR2 is FQNNGV.

The chain joins TRBV11-3 to TRBJ2-5; a possible D gene is TRBD1 (6 bases). CDR3 size: 16 residues. CDR1 is SGHNT, CDR2 YENEEA, per germline. V lost 3 bases, J lost 2 bases, and 16 bases lay in between. In DNA, the CDR3 is TGTGCCAGCAGCTTCATGACAGGACATGGGCAAGAGACCCAGTACTTC. It encodes CASSFMTGHGQETQYF.

The gene calls are TRBV7-2 and TRBJ2-7; TRBD2 matches 8 bases. This CDR3 region has 15 residues. J lost 1 base, V lost 2 bases, and 4 bases had no gene match. In germline, CDR1 is SGHTA, CDR2 FQGNSA. CDR3 amino acids: CASSLTGGPSYEQYV. CDR3 sequence (DNA): TGTGCCAGCAGCTTAACGGGGGGGCCTTCCTACGAGCAGTACGTC.

This clone was found once. The V gene is TRBV2, the J gene TRBJ2-7; D is possibly TRBD1 (6 bases). The germline V gene has CDR1 SNHLY and CDR2 FYNNEI. There are 13 residues in the CDR3. The V end was cut by 6 bases, the J end by 1 base, with 10 bases between. CDR3 DNA sequence: TGTGCCAGCAGGACCCAGGGGTCCTACGAGCAGTACTTC. This codes for CASRTQGSYEQYF.

The J gene is TRBJ2-2, the V gene TRBV6-6; TRBD2 might be the D (6 bases). V was trimmed by 6 bases and J by 7 bases, leaving 12 bases between them. CDR1 MNHNY and CDR2 SVGAGI come from the germline V gene (reference sequence). CDR3 length: 13 amino acids. The CDR3 loop reads CASRTRLLGELFF. The CDR3 bases are TGTGCCAGCAGGACTAGACTACTCGGGGAGCTGTTTTTT.

The rearrangement links TRBV10-3 to TRBJ1-2; D perhaps matches TRBD1 (6 bases). CDR3 size: 15 residues. Trimming took off 6 bases at V and 7 bases at J, with 21 bases between the two ends. The germline V gene encodes CDR1 ENHRY and CDR2 SYGVKD. CDR3 nucleotides: TGTGCCATCAGCCCAGGAGGGGGGCGGGTAGGTGGCTACACCTTC. It codes for CAISPGGGRVGGYTF.

The J gene is TRBJ2-4, the V gene TRBV11-1; 12 bases are shared with TRBD1. The CDR3 totals 15 residues. V shed 5 bases, J shed 7 bases, and the junction held 6 bases outside the gene matches. CDR1 SGHAT and CDR2 FQDESV come from the germline V gene (reference sequence). The CDR3 sequence is CASSPGTGGRNIQYF. The CDR3 DNA is TGTGCCAGCAGCCCAGGGACAGGGGGCAGGAACATTCAGTACTTC. The whole variable domain, remainder taken from reference TRBV11-1 and TRBJ2-4, is EAEVAQSPRYKITEKSQAVAFWCDPISGHATLYWYRQILGQGPELLVQFQDESVVDDSQLPKDRFSAERLKGVDSTLKIQPAELGDSAMYLCASSPGTGGRNIQYFGAGTRLSVL.

The chain links TRBV9 to TRBJ2-5, with 8 bases fitting TRBD2. Trimming cost V 4 bases and J 6 bases; bases outside gene matches: 8. The CDR3 length is 14 residues. CDR1 SGDLS and CDR2 YYNGEE come from the germline V gene. This chain's CDR3 is CASSPYSGVKTQYF. CDR3 in DNA: TGTGCCAGCAGCCCATATAGCGGGGTGAAGACCCAGTACTTC.

This clone showed up just once. This chain uses TRBV18 with TRBJ1-1, with D unresolved. The V gene's germline CDR1 is KGHSH and CDR2 LQKENI. The length of the CDR3 is 13 residues. V was cut by 2 bases and J by 5 bases, with 9 bases left in between. The CDR3 protein is CASSPGEGTEAFF. The CDR3 DNA is TGTGCCAGCTCACCAGGGGAAGGTACTGAAGCTTTCTTT.

The V call is TRBV30, the J call TRBJ2-3, with TRBD1 matching 9 bases. This CDR3 region has 13 residues. From germline, CDR1 is GTSNPN and CDR2 SVGIG (reference sequence). After removal of 7 bases from V and 2 bases from J, the junction contained 4 bases not matched to a gene. The CDR3: CASRDRATDTQYF. The CDR3 DNA reads as TGTGCCTCCCGGGACAGGGCCACAGATACGCAGTATTTT.

The chain joins TRBV3-1 (or the pseudogene TRBV3-2) to TRBJ1-2; 8 bases line up with TRBD1. Looked up from germline, CDR1 is LGHDT and CDR2 is YNNKEL (reference sequence). The V gene end was trimmed by 4 bases and the J gene end by 0 bases; junction bases not matched to a gene: 13. This CDR3 is built from 18 residues. CDR3 in DNA: TGTGCCAGCAGCCGATTCGAGGACAGGGCCATCTCTAACTATGGCTACACCTTC. The encoded protein is CASSRFEDRAISNYGYTF.